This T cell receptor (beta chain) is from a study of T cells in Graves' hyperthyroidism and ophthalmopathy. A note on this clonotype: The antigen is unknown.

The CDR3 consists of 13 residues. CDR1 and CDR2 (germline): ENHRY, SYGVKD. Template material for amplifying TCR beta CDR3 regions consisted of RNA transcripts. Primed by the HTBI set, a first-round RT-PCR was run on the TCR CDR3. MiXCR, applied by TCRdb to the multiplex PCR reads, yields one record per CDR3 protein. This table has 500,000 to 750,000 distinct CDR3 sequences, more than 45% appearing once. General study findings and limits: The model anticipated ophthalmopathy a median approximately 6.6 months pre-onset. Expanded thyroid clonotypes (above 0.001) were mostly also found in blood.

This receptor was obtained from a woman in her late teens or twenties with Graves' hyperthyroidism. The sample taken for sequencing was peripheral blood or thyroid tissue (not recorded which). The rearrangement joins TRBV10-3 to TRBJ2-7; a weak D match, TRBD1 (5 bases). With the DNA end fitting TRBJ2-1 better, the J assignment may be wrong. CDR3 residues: CAISAEQVGEQFF. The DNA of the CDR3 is TGTGCCATCAGTGCAGAACAGGTTGGTGAGCAGTTCTTC.